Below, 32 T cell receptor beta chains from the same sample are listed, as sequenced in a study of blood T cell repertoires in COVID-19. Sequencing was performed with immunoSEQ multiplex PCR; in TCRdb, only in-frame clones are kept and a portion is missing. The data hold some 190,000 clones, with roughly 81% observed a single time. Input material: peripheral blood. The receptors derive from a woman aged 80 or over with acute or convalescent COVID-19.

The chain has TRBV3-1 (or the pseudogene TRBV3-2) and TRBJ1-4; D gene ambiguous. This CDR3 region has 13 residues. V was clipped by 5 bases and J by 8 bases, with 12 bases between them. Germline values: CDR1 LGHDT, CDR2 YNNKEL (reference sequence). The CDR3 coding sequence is TGTGCCAGCAGCATTGTGCGAGGGGAAAAACTGTTTTTT. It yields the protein CASSIVRGEKLFF.

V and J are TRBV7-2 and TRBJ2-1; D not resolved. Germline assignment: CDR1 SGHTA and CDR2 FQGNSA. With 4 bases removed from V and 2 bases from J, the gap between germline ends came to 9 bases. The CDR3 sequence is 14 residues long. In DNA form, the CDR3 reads TGTGCCAGCAGCTCGCGGCGTCCCTACAATGAGCAGTTCTTC. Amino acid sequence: CASSSRRPYNEQFF.

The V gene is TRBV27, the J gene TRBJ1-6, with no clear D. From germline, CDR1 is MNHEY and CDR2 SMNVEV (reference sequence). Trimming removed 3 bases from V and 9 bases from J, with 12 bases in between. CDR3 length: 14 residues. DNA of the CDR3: TGTGCCAGCAGTTTCCGGCGGATAGGTTCACCCCTCCACTTT. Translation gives CASSFRRIGSPLHF.

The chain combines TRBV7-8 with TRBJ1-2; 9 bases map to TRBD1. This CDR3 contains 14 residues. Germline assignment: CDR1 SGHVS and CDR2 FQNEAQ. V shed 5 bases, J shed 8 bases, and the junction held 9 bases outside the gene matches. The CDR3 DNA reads TGTGCCAGCAGCCAGTTACAGGGGGCAGGGGGCTACACCTTC. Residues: CASSQLQGAGGYTF. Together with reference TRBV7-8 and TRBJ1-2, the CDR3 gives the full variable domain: GAGVSQSPRYKVAKRGQDVALRCDPISGHVSLFWYQQALGQGPEFLTYFQNEAQLDKSGLPSDRFFAERPEGSVSTLKIQRTQQEDSAVYLCASSQLQGAGGYTFGSGTRLTVV.

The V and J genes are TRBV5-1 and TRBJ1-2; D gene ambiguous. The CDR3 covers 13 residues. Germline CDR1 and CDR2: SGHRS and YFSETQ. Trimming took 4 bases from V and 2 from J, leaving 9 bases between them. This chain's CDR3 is CASSGTGNYGYTF. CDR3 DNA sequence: TGCGCCAGCAGCGGAACGGGGAACTATGGCTACACCTTC.

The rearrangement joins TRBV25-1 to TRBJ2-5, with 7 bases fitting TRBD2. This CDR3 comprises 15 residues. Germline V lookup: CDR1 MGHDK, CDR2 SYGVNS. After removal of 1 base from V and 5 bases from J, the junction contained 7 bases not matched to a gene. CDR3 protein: CASSEWRGTGETQYF. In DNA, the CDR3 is TGTGCCAGCAGTGAATGGCGGGGGACGGGGGAGACCCAGTACTTC.

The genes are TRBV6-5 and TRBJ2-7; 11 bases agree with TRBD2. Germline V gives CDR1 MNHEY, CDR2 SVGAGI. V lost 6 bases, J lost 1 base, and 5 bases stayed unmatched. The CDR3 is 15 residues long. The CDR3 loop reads CASSLLAGDSYEQYF. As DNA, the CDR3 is TGTGCCAGCAGCCTACTAGCGGGAGATTCCTACGAGCAGTACTTC.

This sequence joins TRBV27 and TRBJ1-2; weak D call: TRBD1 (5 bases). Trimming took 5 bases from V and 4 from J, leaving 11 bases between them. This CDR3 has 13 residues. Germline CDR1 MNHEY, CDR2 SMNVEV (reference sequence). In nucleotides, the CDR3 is TGTGCCAGCAGTCCCCAGGGAACCTATGGCTACACCTTC. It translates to CASSPQGTYGYTF.

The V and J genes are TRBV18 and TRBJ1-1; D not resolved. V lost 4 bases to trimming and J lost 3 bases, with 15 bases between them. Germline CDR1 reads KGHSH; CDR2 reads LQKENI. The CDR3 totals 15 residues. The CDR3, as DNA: TGTGCCAGCTCACGGCCGTCCGGCGGAGACACTGAAGCTTTCTTT. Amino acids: CASSRPSGGDTEAFF.

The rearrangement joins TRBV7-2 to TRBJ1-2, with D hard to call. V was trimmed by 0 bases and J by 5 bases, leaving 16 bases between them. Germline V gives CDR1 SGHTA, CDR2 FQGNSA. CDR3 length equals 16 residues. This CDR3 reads CASSLATARILYGYTF. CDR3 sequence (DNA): TGTGCCAGCAGCTTAGCTACAGCCCGCATCCTATATGGCTACACCTTC.

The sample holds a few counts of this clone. This CDR3 reads CASSLPGTDTGELFF. For the CDR3, the DNA is TGTGCCAGCAGCTTACCCGGGACAGACACCGGGGAGCTGTTTTTT. This rearrangement joins TRBV5-4 to TRBJ2-2; TRBD1 agrees at 7 bases. The CDR3 contains 15 residues. The germline gives CDR1 SGHNT, CDR2 YYREEE (reference sequence). Trimming removed 2 bases from V and 3 bases from J; junction bases left unmatched: 4.

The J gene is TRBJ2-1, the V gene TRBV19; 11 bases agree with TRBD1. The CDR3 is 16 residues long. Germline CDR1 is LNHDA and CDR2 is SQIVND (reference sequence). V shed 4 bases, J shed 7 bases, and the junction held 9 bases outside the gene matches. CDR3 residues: CASSTLIGTGGNEQFF. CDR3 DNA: TGTGCCAGTAGTACCCTTATCGGGACAGGGGGGAATGAGCAGTTCTTC.

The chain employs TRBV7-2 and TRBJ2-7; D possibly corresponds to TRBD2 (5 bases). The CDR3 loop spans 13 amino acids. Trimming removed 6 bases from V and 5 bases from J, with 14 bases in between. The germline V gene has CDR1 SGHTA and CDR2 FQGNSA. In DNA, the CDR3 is TGTGCCAGCAGGTTACCCCCGGGGAACGAGCAGTACTTC. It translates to CASRLPPGNEQYF.

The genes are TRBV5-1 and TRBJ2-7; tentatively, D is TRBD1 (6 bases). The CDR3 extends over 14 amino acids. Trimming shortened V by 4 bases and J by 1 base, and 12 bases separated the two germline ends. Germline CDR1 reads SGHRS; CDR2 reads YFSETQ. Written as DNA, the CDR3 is TGCGCCAGCAGCCCGCTGACAGGTTCCTACGAGCAGTACTTC. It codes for CASSPLTGSYEQYF.

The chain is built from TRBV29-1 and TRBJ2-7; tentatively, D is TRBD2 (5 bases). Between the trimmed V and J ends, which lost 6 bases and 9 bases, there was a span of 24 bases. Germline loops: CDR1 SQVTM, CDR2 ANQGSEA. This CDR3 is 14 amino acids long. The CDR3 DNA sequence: TGCAGCGTGGTTCGGAGCGGCGGCGCTGGTGGGCAGTACTTC. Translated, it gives CSVVRSGGAGGQYF.

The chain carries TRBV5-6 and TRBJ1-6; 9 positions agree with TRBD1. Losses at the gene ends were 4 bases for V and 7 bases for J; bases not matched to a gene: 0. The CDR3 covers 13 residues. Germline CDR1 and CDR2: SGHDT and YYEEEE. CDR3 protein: CASSGQGNSPLHF. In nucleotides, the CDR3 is TGTGCCAGCAGCGGACAGGGGAATTCACCCCTCCACTTT.

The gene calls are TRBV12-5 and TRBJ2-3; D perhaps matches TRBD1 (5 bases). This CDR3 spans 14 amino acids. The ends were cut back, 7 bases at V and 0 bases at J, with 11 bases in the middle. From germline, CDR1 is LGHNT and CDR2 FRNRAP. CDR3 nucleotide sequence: TGTGCTAGTGCAGGGCCGATTAGCACAGATACGCAGTATTTT. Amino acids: CASAGPISTDTQYF. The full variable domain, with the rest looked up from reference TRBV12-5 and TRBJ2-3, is DARVTQTPRHKVTEMGQEVTMRCQPILGHNTVFWYRQTMMQGLELLAYFRNRAPLDDSGMPKDRFSAEMPDATLATLKIQPSEPRDSAVYFCASAGPISTDTQYFGPGTRLTVL.

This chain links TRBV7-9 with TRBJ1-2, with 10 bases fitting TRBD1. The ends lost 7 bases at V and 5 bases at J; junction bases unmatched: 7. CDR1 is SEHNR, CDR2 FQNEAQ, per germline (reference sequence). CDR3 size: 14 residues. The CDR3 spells CASNRGQGVYGYTF. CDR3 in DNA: TGTGCCAGCAACCGAGGACAGGGGGTTTATGGCTACACCTTC.

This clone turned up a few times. CDR3 coding DNA: TGTGCCACCAGCAGAGTTCCCGGGGATAGCAATCAGCCCCAGCATTTT. Protein: CATSRVPGDSNQPQHF. J is TRBJ1-5 and V is TRBV15; D is ambiguous. This CDR3 region has 16 residues. The ends were cut back, 1 base at V and 0 bases at J, with 10 bases in the middle. CDR1 LNHNV and CDR2 YYDKDF come from the germline V gene (reference sequence).

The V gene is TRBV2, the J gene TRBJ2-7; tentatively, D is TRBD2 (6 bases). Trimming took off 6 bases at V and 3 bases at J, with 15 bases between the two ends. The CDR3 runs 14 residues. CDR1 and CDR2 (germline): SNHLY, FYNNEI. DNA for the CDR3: TGTGCCAGCAGGAGGAGGGTCGCCGGCTACGAGCAGTACTTC. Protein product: CASRRRVAGYEQYF.

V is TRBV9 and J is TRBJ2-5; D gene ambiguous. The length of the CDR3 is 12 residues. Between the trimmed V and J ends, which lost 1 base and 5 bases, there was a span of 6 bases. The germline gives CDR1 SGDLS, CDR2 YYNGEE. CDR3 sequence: CASSVLSETQYF. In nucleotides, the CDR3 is TGTGCCAGCAGCGTACTGAGTGAGACCCAGTACTTC.

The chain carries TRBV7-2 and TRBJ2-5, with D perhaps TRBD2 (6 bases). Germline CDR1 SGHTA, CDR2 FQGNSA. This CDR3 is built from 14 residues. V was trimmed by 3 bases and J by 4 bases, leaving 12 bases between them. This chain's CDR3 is CASSLGLHLETQYF. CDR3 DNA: TGTGCCAGCAGCTTGGGACTCCATTTAGAGACCCAGTACTTC.

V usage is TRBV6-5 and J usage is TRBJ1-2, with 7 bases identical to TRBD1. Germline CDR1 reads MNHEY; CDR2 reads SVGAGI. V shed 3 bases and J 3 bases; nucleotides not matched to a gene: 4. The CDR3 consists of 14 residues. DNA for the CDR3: TGTGCCAGCAGTTATGACAGGGCCTACTATGGCTACACCTTC. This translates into CASSYDRAYYGYTF.

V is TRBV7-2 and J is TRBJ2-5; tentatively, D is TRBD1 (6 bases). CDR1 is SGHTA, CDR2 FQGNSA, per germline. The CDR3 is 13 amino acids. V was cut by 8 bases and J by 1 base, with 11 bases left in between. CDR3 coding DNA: TGTGCCAGCTCACGGGACATCCAAGAGACCCAGTACTTC. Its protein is CASSRDIQETQYF.

CDR3 loop: CASSEMWEQPQHF. The CDR3 DNA sequence: TGTGCCAGCAGTGAAATGTGGGAGCAGCCCCAGCATTTT. This chain uses TRBV6-1 with TRBJ1-5, with unresolved D. CDR1 is MNHNS, CDR2 SASEGT, per germline. CDR3 size: 13 residues. V was clipped by 2 bases and J by 7 bases, with 9 bases between them.

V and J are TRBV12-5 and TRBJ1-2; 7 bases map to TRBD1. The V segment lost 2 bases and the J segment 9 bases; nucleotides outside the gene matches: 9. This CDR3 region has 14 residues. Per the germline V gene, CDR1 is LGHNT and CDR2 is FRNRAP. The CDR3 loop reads CASGLRDSLGSYTF. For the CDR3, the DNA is TGTGCTAGTGGTTTGCGGGACAGCCTGGGGAGCTACACCTTC.

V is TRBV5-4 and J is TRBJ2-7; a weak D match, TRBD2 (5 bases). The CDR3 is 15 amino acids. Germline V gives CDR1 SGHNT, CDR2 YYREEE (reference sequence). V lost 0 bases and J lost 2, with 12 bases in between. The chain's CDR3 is CASSLAAGRAYEQYF. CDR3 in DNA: TGTGCCAGCAGCTTGGCCGCGGGTAGGGCCTACGAGCAGTACTTC.

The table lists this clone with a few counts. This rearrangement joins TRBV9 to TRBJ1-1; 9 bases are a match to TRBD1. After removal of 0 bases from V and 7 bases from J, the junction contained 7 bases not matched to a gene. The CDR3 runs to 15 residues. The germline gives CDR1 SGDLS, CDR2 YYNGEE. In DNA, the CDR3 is TGTGCCAGCAGCGTAGAGGGACAGGGTATCCGTGAAGCTTTCTTT. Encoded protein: CASSVEGQGIREAFF.

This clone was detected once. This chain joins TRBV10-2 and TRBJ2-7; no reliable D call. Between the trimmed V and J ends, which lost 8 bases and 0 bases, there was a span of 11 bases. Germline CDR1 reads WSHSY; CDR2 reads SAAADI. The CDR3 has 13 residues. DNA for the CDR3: TGCGCCAGCGCAAAAGAGAGCTCCTACGAGCAGTACTTC. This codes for CASAKESSYEQYF.

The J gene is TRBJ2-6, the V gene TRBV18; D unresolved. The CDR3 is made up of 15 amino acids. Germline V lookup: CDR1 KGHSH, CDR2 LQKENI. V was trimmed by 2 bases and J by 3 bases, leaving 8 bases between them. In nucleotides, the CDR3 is TGTGCCAGCTCACCAATGAGGATTGGGGCCAACGTCCTGACTTTC. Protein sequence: CASSPMRIGANVLTF.

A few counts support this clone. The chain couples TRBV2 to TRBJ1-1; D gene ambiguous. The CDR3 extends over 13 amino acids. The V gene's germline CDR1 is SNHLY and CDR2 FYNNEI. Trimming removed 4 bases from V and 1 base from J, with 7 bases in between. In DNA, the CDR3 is TGTGCCAGCAGTGCAGATTCGAACACTGAAGCTTTCTTT. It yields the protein CASSADSNTEAFF.

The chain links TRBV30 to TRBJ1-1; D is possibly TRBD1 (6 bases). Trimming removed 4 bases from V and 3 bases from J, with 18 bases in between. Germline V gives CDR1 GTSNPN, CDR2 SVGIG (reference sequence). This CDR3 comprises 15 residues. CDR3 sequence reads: CAWMRWGGLDTEAFF. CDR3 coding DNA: TGTGCCTGGATGAGGTGGGGGGGGCTTGACACTGAAGCTTTCTTT.